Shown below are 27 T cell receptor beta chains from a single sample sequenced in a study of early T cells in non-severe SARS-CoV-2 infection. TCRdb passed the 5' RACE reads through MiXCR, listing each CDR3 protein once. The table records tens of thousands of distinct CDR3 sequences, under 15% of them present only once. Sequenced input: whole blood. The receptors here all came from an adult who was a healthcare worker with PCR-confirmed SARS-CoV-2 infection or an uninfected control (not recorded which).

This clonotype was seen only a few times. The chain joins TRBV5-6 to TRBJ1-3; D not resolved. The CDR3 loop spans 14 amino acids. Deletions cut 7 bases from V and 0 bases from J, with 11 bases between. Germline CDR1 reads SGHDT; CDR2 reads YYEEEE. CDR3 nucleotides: TGTGCCAGCTTACGACGGGACTCTGGAAACACCATATATTTT. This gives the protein CASLRRDSGNTIYF.

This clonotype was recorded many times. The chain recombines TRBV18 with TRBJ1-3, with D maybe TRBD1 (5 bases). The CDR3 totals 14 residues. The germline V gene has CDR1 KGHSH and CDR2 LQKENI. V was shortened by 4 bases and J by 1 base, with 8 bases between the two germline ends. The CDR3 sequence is CASSRDSSGNTIYF. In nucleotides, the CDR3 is TGTGCCAGCTCACGAGACAGTTCTGGAAACACCATATATTTT.

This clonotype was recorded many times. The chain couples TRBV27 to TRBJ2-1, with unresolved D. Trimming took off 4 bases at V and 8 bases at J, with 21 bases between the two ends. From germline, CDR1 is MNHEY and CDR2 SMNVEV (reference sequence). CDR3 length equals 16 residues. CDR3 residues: CASSSPALEPWDEQFF. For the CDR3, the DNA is TGTGCCAGCAGTTCCCCGGCCCTCGAGCCTTGGGATGAGCAGTTCTTC.

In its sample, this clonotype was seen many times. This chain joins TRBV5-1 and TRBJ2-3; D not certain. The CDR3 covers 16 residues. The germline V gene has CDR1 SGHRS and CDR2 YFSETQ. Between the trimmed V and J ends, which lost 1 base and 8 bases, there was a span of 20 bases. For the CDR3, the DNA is TGCGCCAGCAGCTTGTCGGACGGAAATCCTGTCAGTACGCAGTATTTT. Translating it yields CASSLSDGNPVSTQYF.

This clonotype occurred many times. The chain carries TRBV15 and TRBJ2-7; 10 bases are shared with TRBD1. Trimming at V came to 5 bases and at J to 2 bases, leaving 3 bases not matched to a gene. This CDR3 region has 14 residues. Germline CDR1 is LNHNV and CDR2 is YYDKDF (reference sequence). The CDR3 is CATSGTGDTYEQYF. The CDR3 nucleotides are TGTGCCACCAGCGGGACAGGGGACACCTACGAGCAGTACTTC.

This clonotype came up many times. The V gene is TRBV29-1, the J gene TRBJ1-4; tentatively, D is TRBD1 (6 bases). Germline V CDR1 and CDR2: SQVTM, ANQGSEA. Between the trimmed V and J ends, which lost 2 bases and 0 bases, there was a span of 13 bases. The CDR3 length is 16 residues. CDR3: CSVESGQYATNEKLFF. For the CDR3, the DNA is TGCAGCGTTGAATCTGGACAGTATGCAACTAATGAAAAACTGTTTTTT.

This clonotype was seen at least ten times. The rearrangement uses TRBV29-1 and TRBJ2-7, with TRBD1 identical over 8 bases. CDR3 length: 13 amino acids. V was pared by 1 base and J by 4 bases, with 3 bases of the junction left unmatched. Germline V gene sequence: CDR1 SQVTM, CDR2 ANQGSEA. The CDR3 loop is CSVEGTGTYEQYF. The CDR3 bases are TGCAGCGTTGAAGGGACAGGGACGTACGAGCAGTACTTC.

The CDR3 DNA reads as TGCAGTGCTAGAGTAGTTGGCAGGGGCAATGGTGGGCAGCCCCAGCATTTT. It translates to CSARVVGRGNGGQPQHF. The chain recombines TRBV20-1 with TRBJ1-5, with D tentatively TRBD1 (6 bases). V was shortened by 1 base and J by 7 bases, with 23 bases between the two germline ends. Germline lookup yields CDR1 DFQATT and CDR2 SNEGSKA (reference sequence). The CDR3 is made up of 17 amino acids.

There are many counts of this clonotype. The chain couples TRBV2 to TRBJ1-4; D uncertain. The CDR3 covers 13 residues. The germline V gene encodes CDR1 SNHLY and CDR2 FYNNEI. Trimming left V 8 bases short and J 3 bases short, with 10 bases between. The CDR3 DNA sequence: TGTGCCAGCGACGGTGTCGCTAATGAAAAACTGTTTTTT. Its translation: CASDGVANEKLFF.

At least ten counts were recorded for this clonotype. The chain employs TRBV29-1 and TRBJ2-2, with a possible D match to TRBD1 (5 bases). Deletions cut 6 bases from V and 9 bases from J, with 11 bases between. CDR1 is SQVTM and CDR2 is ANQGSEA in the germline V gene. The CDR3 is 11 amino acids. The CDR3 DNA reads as TGCAGCGTGACCCAGGGCAGGGAGCTGTTTTTT. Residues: CSVTQGRELFF.

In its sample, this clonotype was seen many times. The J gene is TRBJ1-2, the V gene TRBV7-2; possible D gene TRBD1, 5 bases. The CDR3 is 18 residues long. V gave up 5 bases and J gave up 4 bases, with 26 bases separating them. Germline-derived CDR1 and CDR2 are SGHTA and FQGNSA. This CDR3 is CASSPEGSTGYRSYGYTF. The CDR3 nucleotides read TGTGCCAGCAGCCCCGAGGGGAGTACGGGGTACCGCAGCTATGGCTACACCTTC. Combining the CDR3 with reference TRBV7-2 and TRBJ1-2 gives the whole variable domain GAGVSQSPSNKVTEKGKDVELRCDPISGHTALYWYRQSLGQGLEFLIYFQGNSAPDKSGLPSDRFSAERTGGSVSTLTIQRTQQEDSAVYLCASSPEGSTGYRSYGYTFGSGTRLTVV.

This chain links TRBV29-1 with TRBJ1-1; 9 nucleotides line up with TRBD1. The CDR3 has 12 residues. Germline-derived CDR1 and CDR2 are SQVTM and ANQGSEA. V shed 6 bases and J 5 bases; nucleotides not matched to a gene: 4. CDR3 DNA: TGCAGCGTCGTGGGACAGGGAACTGAAGCTTTCTTT. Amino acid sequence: CSVVGQGTEAFF.

Written as DNA, the CDR3 is TGTGCCAGCAGCGCCGGGACAGGGCCCTCTGGAGCTTTCTTT. This encodes CASSAGTGPSGAFF. V gene TRBV9 combines with J gene TRBJ1-1; 9 bases are shared with TRBD1. With V trimmed by 3 bases and J by 10 bases, 10 bases remained unmatched. Germline CDR1 SGDLS, CDR2 YYNGEE. The CDR3 is 14 amino acids.

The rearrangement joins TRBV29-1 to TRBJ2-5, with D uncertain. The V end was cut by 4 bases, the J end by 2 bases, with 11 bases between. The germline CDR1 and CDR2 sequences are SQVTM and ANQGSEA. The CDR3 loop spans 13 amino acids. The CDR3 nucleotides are TGCAGCGTTGTTAGGGCACAACAAGAGACCCAGTACTTC. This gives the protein CSVVRAQQETQYF.

The CDR3 DNA is TGTGCCAGCAGCCAAGTAGACAGGAGGAACACTGAAGCTTTCTTT. It specifies CASSQVDRRNTEAFF. The chain carries TRBV4-2 and TRBJ1-1; maybe TRBD1 (6 bases). CDR1 is LGHNA and CDR2 is YNFKEQ in the germline V gene. Deletions cut 1 base from V and 1 base from J, with 10 bases between. The CDR3 extends over 15 amino acids.

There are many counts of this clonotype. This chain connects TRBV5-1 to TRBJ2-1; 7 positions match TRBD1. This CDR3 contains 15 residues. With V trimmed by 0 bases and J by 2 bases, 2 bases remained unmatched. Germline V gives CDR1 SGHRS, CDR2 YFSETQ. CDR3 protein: CASSLETGAYNEQFF. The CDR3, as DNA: TGCGCCAGCAGCTTGGAAACAGGGGCCTACAATGAGCAGTTCTTC. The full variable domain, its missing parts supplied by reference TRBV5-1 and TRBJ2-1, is KAGVTQTPRYLIKTRGQQVTLSCSPISGHRSVSWYQQTPGQGLQFLFEYFSETQRNKGNFPGRFSGRQFSNSRSEMNVSTLELGDSALYLCASSLETGAYNEQFFGPGTRLTVL.

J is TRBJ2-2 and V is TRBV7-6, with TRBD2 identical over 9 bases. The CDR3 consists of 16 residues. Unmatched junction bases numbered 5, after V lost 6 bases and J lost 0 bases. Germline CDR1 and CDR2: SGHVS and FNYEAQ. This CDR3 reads CASSRLADTNTGELFF. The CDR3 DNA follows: TGTGCCAGCAGTCGACTAGCGGATACGAACACCGGGGAGCTGTTTTTT.

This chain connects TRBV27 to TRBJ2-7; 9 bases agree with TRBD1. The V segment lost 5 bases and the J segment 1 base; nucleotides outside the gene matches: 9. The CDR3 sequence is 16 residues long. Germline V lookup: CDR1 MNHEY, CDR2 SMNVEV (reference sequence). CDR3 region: CASSPSTGGLSYEQYF. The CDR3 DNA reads TGTGCCAGCAGTCCAAGTACAGGGGGCCTTTCCTACGAGCAGTACTTC.

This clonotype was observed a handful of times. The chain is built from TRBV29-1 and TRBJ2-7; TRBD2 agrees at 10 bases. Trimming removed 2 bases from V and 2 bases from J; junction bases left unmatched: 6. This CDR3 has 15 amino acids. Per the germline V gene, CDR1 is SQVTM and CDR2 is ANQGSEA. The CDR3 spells CSVEFRTSGTYEQYF. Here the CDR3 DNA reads TGCAGCGTTGAATTCCGGACTAGCGGAACCTACGAGCAGTACTTC.

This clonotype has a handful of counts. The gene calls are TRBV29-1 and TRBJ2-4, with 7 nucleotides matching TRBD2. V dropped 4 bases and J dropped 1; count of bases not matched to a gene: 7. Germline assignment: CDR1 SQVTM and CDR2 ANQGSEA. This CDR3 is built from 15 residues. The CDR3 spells CSVGWLADAKNIQYF. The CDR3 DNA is TGCAGCGTTGGATGGCTAGCGGATGCCAAAAACATTCAGTACTTC.

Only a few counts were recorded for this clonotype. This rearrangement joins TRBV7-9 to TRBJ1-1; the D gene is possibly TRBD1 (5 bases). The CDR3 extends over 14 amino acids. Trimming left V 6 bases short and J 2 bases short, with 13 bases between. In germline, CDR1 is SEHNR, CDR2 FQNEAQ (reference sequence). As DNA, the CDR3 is TGTGCCAGCAGTTTGCAGGGAGGTAACACTGAAGCTTTCTTT. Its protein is CASSLQGGNTEAFF.

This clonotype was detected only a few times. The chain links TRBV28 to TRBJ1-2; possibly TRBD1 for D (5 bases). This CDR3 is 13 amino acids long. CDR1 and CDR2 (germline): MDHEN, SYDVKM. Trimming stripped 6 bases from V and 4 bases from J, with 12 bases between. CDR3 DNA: TGTGCCAGCAGATCAGGGCTTAGCTATGGCTACACCTTC. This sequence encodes CASRSGLSYGYTF.

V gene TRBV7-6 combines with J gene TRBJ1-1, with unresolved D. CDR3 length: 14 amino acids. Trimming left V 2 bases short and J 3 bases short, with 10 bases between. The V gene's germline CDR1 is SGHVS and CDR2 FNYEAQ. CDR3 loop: CASSLSLMDTEAFF. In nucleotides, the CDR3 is TGTGCCAGCAGCTTATCCCTCATGGACACTGAAGCTTTCTTT.

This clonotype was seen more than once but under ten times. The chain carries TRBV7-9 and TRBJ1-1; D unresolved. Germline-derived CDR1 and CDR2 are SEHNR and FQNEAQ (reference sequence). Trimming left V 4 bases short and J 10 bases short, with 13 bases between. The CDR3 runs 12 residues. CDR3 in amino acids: CASSSAPSGAFF. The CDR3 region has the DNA TGTGCCAGCAGCTCGGCACCATCCGGAGCTTTCTTT. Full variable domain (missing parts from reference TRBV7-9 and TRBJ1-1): DTGVSQNPRHKITKRGQNVTFRCDPISEHNRLYWYRQTLGQGPEFLTYFQNEAQLEKSRLLSDRFSAERPKGSFSTLEIQRTEQGDSAMYLCASSSAPSGAFFGQGTRLTVV.

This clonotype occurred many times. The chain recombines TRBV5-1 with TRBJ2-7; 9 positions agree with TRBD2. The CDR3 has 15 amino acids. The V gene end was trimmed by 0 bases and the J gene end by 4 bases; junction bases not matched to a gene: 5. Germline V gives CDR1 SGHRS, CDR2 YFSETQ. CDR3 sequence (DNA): TGCGCCAGCAGCTTGGTCCTAGCGGGGACTTACGAGCAGTACTTC. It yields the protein CASSLVLAGTYEQYF.

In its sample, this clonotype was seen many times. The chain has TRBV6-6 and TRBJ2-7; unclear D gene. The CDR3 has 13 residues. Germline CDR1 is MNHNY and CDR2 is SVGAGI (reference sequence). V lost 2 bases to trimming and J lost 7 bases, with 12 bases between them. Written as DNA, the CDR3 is TGTGCCAGCAGTTACGGCCCCTCAAAAGAGCAGTACTTC. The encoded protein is CASSYGPSKEQYF.

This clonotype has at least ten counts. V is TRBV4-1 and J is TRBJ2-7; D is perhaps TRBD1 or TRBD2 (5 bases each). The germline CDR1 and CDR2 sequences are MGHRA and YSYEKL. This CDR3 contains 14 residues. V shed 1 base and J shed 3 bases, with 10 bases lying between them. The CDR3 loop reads CASSQVGTLYEQYF. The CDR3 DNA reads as TGCGCCAGCAGCCAAGTAGGGACCCTCTACGAGCAGTACTTC.